The text below deals with one TCR beta chain. The data were taken from a study of OX40 agonist ivuxolimab in advanced cancers. Study information: Ivuxolimab, which patients received intravenously every 2 weeks, was dosed at 0.01 to 10 mg/kg. In three patients, partial responses were observed, one with hepatocellular carcinoma and two with cutaneous melanoma.

Using immunoSEQ multiplex PCR, the repertoire was profiled, and TCRdb retains in-frame clones only, with some absent. Of about 18,000 clones in the sample, about four fifths are singletons; the top ten hold approximately 15%. This CDR3 spans 15 amino acids. V dropped 6 bases and J dropped 0 bases, with 14 bases sitting between them. Germline V lookup: CDR1 SGHTA, CDR2 FQGNSA. The rearrangement uses TRBV7-2 and TRBJ1-2; D remains unclear. The material was CD4+ or CD8+ T cells sorted from blood, obtained in a trial of the OX40 agonist ivuxolimab. The TCR was taken from an adult with an advanced solid tumor such as melanoma, head and neck, liver or kidney cancer. The CDR3 loop reads CASSIPSEANYGYTF. In DNA form, the CDR3 reads TGTGCCAGCAGTATCCCAAGCGAAGCTAACTATGGCTACACCTTC.